The 2 T cell receptor beta chains below all came from one sample that was sequenced in a study of blood T cell repertoires in COVID-19. Method: immunoSEQ multiplex PCR; TCRdb's copy keeps in-frame clones and lacks some. The table shows roughly 260,000 clones, with about 90% occurring only once. The sample was PBMCs or T cells enriched from blood (not recorded which). Receptors originate from a woman under 40 with acute COVID-19.

The rearrangement joins TRBV10-3 to TRBJ1-5; 8 bases agree with TRBD1. Trimming removed 6 bases from V and 6 bases from J; junction bases left unmatched: 10. The CDR3 consists of 15 residues. The germline V gene encodes CDR1 ENHRY and CDR2 SYGVKD. The DNA of the CDR3 is TGTGCCATCAGCGAGACAGGGGCGGTTGGTCAGCCCCAGCATTTT. This gives the protein CAISETGAVGQPQHF.

This clone turned up a few times. The chain is built from TRBV7-9 and TRBJ2-2; weak D call: TRBD1 (5 bases). Trimming removed 9 bases from V and 6 bases from J, with 20 bases in between. Germline V gene data show CDR1 as SEHNR and CDR2 as FQNEAQ (reference sequence). The length of the CDR3 is 15 residues. The CDR3: CASHGAEIPAGELFF. CDR3 coding DNA: TGTGCCAGTCATGGGGCAGAAATCCCTGCCGGGGAGCTGTTTTTT.